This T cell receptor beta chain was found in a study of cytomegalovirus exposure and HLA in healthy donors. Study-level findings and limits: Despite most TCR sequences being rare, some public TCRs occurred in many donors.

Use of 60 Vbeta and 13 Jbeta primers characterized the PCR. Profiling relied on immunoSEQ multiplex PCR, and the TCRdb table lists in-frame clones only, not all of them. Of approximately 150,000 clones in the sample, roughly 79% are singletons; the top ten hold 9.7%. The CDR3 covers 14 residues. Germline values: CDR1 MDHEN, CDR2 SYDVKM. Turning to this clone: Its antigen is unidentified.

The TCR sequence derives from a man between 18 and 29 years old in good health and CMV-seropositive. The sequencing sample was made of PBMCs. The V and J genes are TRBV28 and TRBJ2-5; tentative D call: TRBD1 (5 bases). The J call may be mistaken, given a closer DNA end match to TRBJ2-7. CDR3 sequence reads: CACRPRRDTYEQYF. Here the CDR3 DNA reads TGTGCCTGCCGCCCCCGCAGGGATACCTACGAGCAGTACTTC.